The 29 T cell receptor beta chains in this list originate from one sample, sequenced in a study of CD4 T cells in relation to SARS-CoV-2 and coronaviruses. Before the COVID-19 pandemic, during about 2010-2019, CD4+ T cells were taken from unexposed donors. After roughly ten days of culture, CD4+ T cells were isolated. The repertoire was sequenced with immunoSEQ multiplex PCR; TCRdb's copy has only in-frame clones and lacks some. This sample has about 26,000 clones, with more than 65% found just once. These TCRs' antigens remain unknown. Sequencing input: CD4+ T cells from PBMCs, cultured in vitro. The source is a human donor in good health.

The chain is built from TRBV10-3 and TRBJ2-3, with a weak D call TRBD1 (5 bases). V was clipped by 8 bases and J by 5 bases, with 11 bases between them. Germline V gives CDR1 ENHRY, CDR2 SYGVKD. The CDR3 is 12 residues long. The CDR3 spells CAIGAAGDTQYF. DNA for the CDR3: TGTGCCATCGGGGCAGCAGGAGATACGCAGTATTTT.

In its sample, this clone was seen a few times. The chain employs TRBV14 and TRBJ1-2, with D hard to call. The germline V gene has CDR1 SGHDN and CDR2 FVKESK. This CDR3 spans 13 amino acids. V dropped 1 base and J dropped 9 bases, with 12 bases sitting between them. CDR3 amino acids: CASSQVEALSYTF. CDR3 DNA sequence: TGTGCCAGCAGCCAAGTTGAGGCCTTAAGCTACACCTTC.

The V gene is TRBV12-5, the J gene TRBJ2-5; TRBD1 agrees at 11 bases. CDR1 and CDR2 (germline): LGHNT, FRNRAP. V dropped 5 bases and J dropped 5; count of bases not matched to a gene: 4. This CDR3 has 14 amino acids. CDR3 bases: TGTGCTAGTGGTCGGACAGGGGGCTTGGAGACCCAGTACTTC. Translation gives CASGRTGGLETQYF. Combining the CDR3 with reference TRBV12-5 and TRBJ2-5 gives the whole variable domain DARVTQTPRHKVTEMGQEVTMRCQPILGHNTVFWYRQTMMQGLELLAYFRNRAPLDDSGMPKDRFSAEMPDATLATLKIQPSEPRDSAVYFCASGRTGGLETQYFGPGTRLLVL.

This chain connects TRBV7-8 to TRBJ1-3; no definite D call. The length of the CDR3 is 14 residues. CDR1 SGHVS and CDR2 FQNEAQ come from the germline V gene. V was pared by 4 bases and J by 2 bases, with 9 bases between. CDR3 bases: TGTGCCAGCAGCTCCCATCTCACTGGAAACACCATATATTTT. This codes for CASSSHLTGNTIYF.

The chain combines TRBV7-2 with TRBJ2-5, with 9 bases matching TRBD2. The germline gives CDR1 SGHTA, CDR2 FQGNSA. The ends lost 1 base at V and 6 bases at J; junction bases unmatched: 9. The CDR3 consists of 16 residues. CDR3 in DNA: TGTGCCAGCAGCTTAGGCCAAGCGGGAGGTTGGCAGACCCAGTACTTC. Its protein product is CASSLGQAGGWQTQYF.

The chain links TRBV6-1 to TRBJ1-5; no reliable D call. The germline CDR1 and CDR2 sequences are MNHNS and SASEGT. The CDR3 is 15 amino acids. Trimming took 2 bases from V and 2 from J, leaving 10 bases between them. CDR3 DNA: TGTGCCAGCAGTGAACGGCCCGCCGGCAATCAGCCCCAGCATTTT. The encoded protein is CASSERPAGNQPQHF.

The V gene is TRBV7-3, the J gene TRBJ2-3, with D perhaps matching TRBD1 (6 bases). CDR1 and CDR2 from the germline V gene are SGHTA and FQGTGA. This CDR3 comprises 15 residues. The V and J ends lost 5 bases and 2 bases respectively, with 14 bases between them. The CDR3 loop is CASSPGTPHTDTQYF. The DNA for the CDR3 is TGTGCCAGCAGCCCCGGGACACCGCACACAGATACGCAGTATTTT.

V and J are TRBV6-5 and TRBJ2-2; D call uncertain. This CDR3 has 15 residues. Trimming removed 2 bases at V and 1 base at J, with 8 bases between. Germline V lookup: CDR1 MNHEY, CDR2 SVGAGI. CDR3 DNA: TGTGCCAGCAGTTACGTAGGCAAGAACACCGGGGAGCTGTTTTTT. It encodes CASSYVGKNTGELFF.

The rearrangement uses TRBV3-1 (or the pseudogene TRBV3-2) and TRBJ1-2; tentatively, D is TRBD1 (5 bases). The CDR3 covers 14 residues. CDR1 LGHDT and CDR2 YNNKEL come from the germline V gene (reference sequence). Trimming cost V 1 base and J 8 bases, with 14 bases left between them. The CDR3 DNA follows: TGTGCCAGCAGCCAAGGGGGGGACCGGCGGGGCTACACCTTC. Its translation is CASSQGGDRRGYTF.

The chain combines TRBV11-2 with TRBJ2-7; TRBD2 matches 7 bases. This CDR3 contains 16 residues. The V segment lost 4 bases and the J segment 0 bases; nucleotides outside the gene matches: 9. Per germline, CDR1 SGHAT and CDR2 FQNNGV. CDR3 protein: CASSSFPRGSSYEQYF. Written as DNA, the CDR3 is TGTGCCAGCAGCTCCTTCCCGCGGGGGAGCTCCTACGAGCAGTACTTC.

This clone was seen only a few times. This rearrangement joins TRBV4-1 to TRBJ1-3; D unclear. This CDR3 region has 16 residues. Trimming left V 0 bases short and J 4 bases short, with 13 bases between. The germline V gene has CDR1 MGHRA and CDR2 YSYEKL. For the CDR3, the DNA is TGCGCCAGCAGCCAAGACGATTGGGTTCGGGGAAACACCATATATTTT. This encodes CASSQDDWVRGNTIYF.

The chain joins TRBV6-5 to TRBJ1-5; D gene unclear. Trimming removed 6 bases at V and 9 bases at J, with 18 bases between. CDR1 is MNHEY, CDR2 SVGAGI, per germline. The CDR3 totals 14 residues. This CDR3 reads CASSDQTRLGPQHF. The DNA for the CDR3 is TGTGCCAGCAGCGACCAAACCAGGTTGGGGCCCCAGCATTTT.

Here the CDR3 reads CASSIDRTSGEQETQYF. The CDR3 DNA sequence: TGTGCCAGTAGTATAGACCGGACTAGCGGGGAACAAGAGACCCAGTACTTC. The V call is TRBV19, the J call TRBJ2-5; 12 nucleotides agree with TRBD2. The CDR3 is 17 amino acids. Trimming cost V 0 bases and J 2 bases; bases outside gene matches: 4. The V gene's germline CDR1 is LNHDA and CDR2 SQIVND (reference sequence).

The J gene is TRBJ2-3, the V gene TRBV6-4, with 11 positions matching TRBD2. CDR1 is MRHNA, CDR2 SNTAGT, per germline. Trimming at V came to 2 bases and at J to 2 bases, leaving 3 bases not matched to a gene. CDR3 length: 16 residues. The CDR3 DNA reads TGTGCCAGCAGTGACCTTAGCGGGAGGGCCACAGATACGCAGTATTTT. It encodes CASSDLSGRATDTQYF.

J is TRBJ1-5 and V is TRBV7-2, with D possibly matching TRBD1 (6 bases). V dropped 3 bases and J dropped 0 bases, with 21 bases sitting between them. The CDR3 extends over 19 amino acids. The germline V gene encodes CDR1 SGHTA and CDR2 FQGNSA. The CDR3: CASSLGWTDLLYSNQPQHF. The CDR3 region has the DNA TGTGCCAGCAGCTTGGGGTGGACAGATTTACTTTATAGCAATCAGCCCCAGCATTTT. Full variable domain (outside the CDR3, taken from reference TRBV7-2 and TRBJ1-5): GAGVSQSPSNKVTEKGKDVELRCDPISGHTALYWYRQSLGQGLEFLIYFQGNSAPDKSGLPSDRFSAERTGGSVSTLTIQRTQQEDSAVYLCASSLGWTDLLYSNQPQHFGDGTRLSIL.

V and J are TRBV4-3 and TRBJ1-2; D is ambiguous. Germline CDR1 reads LGHNA; CDR2 reads YSLEER. The germline V and J ends were trimmed by 1 base and 0 bases, with 12 bases remaining between them. The length of the CDR3 is 16 residues. CDR3 nucleotides: TGCGCCAGCAGCCAAGTGGCCCGGGCAGCTAACTATGGCTACACCTTC. It encodes CASSQVARAANYGYTF.

J is TRBJ1-6 and V is TRBV5-6; 9 positions match TRBD1. This CDR3 spans 16 amino acids. The germline V gene encodes CDR1 SGHDT and CDR2 YYEEEE. The V segment lost 4 bases and the J segment 1 base; nucleotides outside the gene matches: 3. This chain's CDR3 is CASSTGQGSYNSPLHF. The DNA of the CDR3 is TGTGCCAGCAGCACGGGACAGGGATCCTATAATTCACCCCTCCACTTT.

The rearrangement links TRBV10-3 to TRBJ2-1; D call uncertain. Trimming left V 11 bases short and J 4 bases short, with 15 bases between. Germline values: CDR1 ENHRY, CDR2 SYGVKD. The CDR3 runs 13 residues. DNA of the CDR3: TGTGCCGCCCATCAGGACCCGTACAATGAGCAGTTCTTC. Residues: CAAHQDPYNEQFF.

This rearrangement joins TRBV6-5 to TRBJ1-2; 9 bases are shared with TRBD1. CDR3 length equals 11 residues. V lost 5 bases to trimming and J lost 9 bases; unmatched junction nucleotides: 1. CDR1 and CDR2 from the germline V gene are MNHEY and SVGAGI. CDR3 in amino acids: CASSTGGSYTF. CDR3 in DNA: TGTGCCAGCAGTACAGGGGGCAGCTACACCTTC.

The chain carries TRBV19 and TRBJ2-4, with TRBD1 matching 9 bases. The CDR3 contains 15 residues. V lost 7 bases, J lost 8 bases, and 12 bases stayed unmatched. CDR1 and CDR2 (germline): LNHDA, SQIVND (reference sequence). CDR3 sequence (DNA): TGTGCCAGTACCGCCGGGACAGGGAGGAGGGACATTCAGTACTTC. Its protein product is CASTAGTGRRDIQYF.

The V call is TRBV5-8, the J call TRBJ2-7; a weak D match, TRBD1 (6 bases). Germline-derived CDR1 and CDR2 are SGHTS and YDEGEE. Trimming took 3 bases from V and 2 from J, leaving 15 bases between them. The CDR3 is 15 residues long. The CDR3 DNA follows: TGTGCCAGCAGCTCTCTCCGGGACAACCCCTACGAGCAGTACTTC. Its translation: CASSSLRDNPYEQYF. The variable domain in full, with the rest retrieved from reference TRBV5-8 and TRBJ2-7, is EAGVTQSPTHLIKTRGQQATLRCSPISGHTSVYWYQQALGLGLQFLLWYDEGEERNRGNFPPRFSGRQFPNYSSELNVNALELEDSALYLCASSSLRDNPYEQYFGPGTRLTVT.

The rearrangement uses TRBV7-8 and TRBJ2-7; 11 nucleotides align to TRBD1. This CDR3 has 14 amino acids. Germline CDR1 and CDR2: SGHVS and FQNEAQ. J was trimmed by 5 bases and V by 3 bases; bases with no gene match: 3. For the CDR3, the DNA is TGTGCCAGCAGCTTGGACAGGGGGCTCCACGAGCAGTACTTC. It codes for CASSLDRGLHEQYF.

A few counts support this clone. The V and J genes are TRBV10-2 and TRBJ2-1; tentatively, D is TRBD1 (6 bases). Germline V gene data show CDR1 as WSHSY and CDR2 as SAAADI. The CDR3 has 12 residues. V was trimmed by 7 bases and J by 16 bases, leaving 20 bases between them. The CDR3 loop is CASKGLRGTKFF. Written as DNA, the CDR3 is TGCGCCAGCAAGGGCTTAAGGGGGACGAAATTCTTC.

This clone was counted between two and nine times. The chain links TRBV27 to TRBJ2-1; tentatively, D is TRBD2 (5 bases). The CDR3 is made up of 14 amino acids. The V and J ends lost 7 bases and 6 bases respectively, with 16 bases between them. Germline CDR1 reads MNHEY; CDR2 reads SMNVEV (reference sequence). The CDR3 region has the DNA TGTGCCAGCAAGGATTGGGTGGCGGGCAATGAGCAGTTCTTC. It yields the protein CASKDWVAGNEQFF.

This chain connects TRBV6-5 to TRBJ1-1; 7 bases map to TRBD1. The CDR3 has 15 amino acids. V shed 7 bases and J 4 bases; nucleotides not matched to a gene: 12. Germline CDR1 MNHEY, CDR2 SVGAGI. As DNA, the CDR3 is TGTGCCAGCACCGAGACAGGGTTCGCCGGCACTGAAGCTTTCTTT. Translating it yields CASTETGFAGTEAFF.

A few counts support this clone. This chain connects TRBV7-8 to TRBJ1-1, with TRBD1 as a possible D gene (6 bases). V lost 1 base and J 3 bases, leaving 18 bases between the germline ends. The CDR3 totals 17 residues. The germline CDR1 and CDR2 sequences are SGHVS and FQNEAQ. The CDR3 loop is CASSLGGGSGVYTEAFF. CDR3 bases: TGTGCCAGCAGCTTAGGGGGAGGGTCAGGGGTGTACACTGAAGCTTTCTTT.

The sample holds a few counts of this clone. The J gene is TRBJ1-1, the V gene TRBV5-1; 9 bases align to TRBD1. V lost 4 bases to trimming and J lost 3 bases; unmatched junction nucleotides: 1. The CDR3 has 13 amino acids. CDR1 is SGHRS, CDR2 YFSETQ, per germline. The CDR3 sequence: CASSRQGDTEAFF. DNA of the CDR3: TGCGCCAGCAGCCGACAGGGGGACACTGAAGCTTTCTTT.

This chain joins TRBV11-2 and TRBJ2-3, with D possibly being TRBD1 (6 bases). Germline-derived CDR1 and CDR2 are SGHAT and FQNNGV. This CDR3 comprises 16 residues. V lost 2 bases to trimming and J lost 5 bases, with 17 bases between them. The CDR3 DNA follows: TGTGCCAGCAGCTTATCAGGGGCCGGCCGCGGAGATACGCAGTATTTT. This gives the protein CASSLSGAGRGDTQYF. The whole variable domain, remainder taken from reference TRBV11-2 and TRBJ2-3, is EAGVAQSPRYKIIEKRQSVAFWCNPISGHATLYWYQQILGQGPKLLIQFQNNGVVDDSQLPKDRFSAERLKGVDSTLKIQPAKLEDSAVYLCASSLSGAGRGDTQYFGPGTRLTVL.

This rearrangement joins TRBV6-5 to TRBJ1-3; D not resolved. This CDR3 has 14 amino acids. Trimming cost V 6 bases and J 0 bases, with 9 bases left between them. Looked up from germline, CDR1 is MNHEY and CDR2 is SVGAGI. The CDR3 DNA is TGTGCCAGCAGGAGACAAAACTCTGGAAACACCATATATTTT. This codes for CASRRQNSGNTIYF.